This TCR beta chain is drawn from a study of blood T cell repertoires in COVID-19. At the level of the study: The analysed material was cDNA or gDNA that came from T cells, B-cell-depleted T cells, or PBMCs.

Enrolment of Seattle patients took place during active infection, and they were followed longitudinally. Source study methods: From reference gene primer amplification, estimates of nucleated cell counts were derived. This table comes from immunoSEQ multiplex PCR, and its TCRdb copy is limited to in-frame clones, with some not included. V and J calls and clone size follow that table, whereas D and trimming were derived from the DNA. The data hold 450,000 or so clones, with roughly 87% observed a single time. The CDR3 sequence is 17 residues long. Trimming removed 1 base from V and 0 bases from J; junction bases left unmatched: 8. Germline assignment: CDR1 SNHLY and CDR2 FYNNEI.

The sample was peripheral blood. The chain uses TRBV2 and TRBJ2-5, with TRBD1 matching 7 bases. This TCR was sampled from a man aged 18 to 29 with COVID-19, enrolled during active disease. CDR3 in amino acids: CASSEVKTGEDQETQYF. The CDR3 coding sequence is TGTGCCAGCAGTGAAGTAAAAACAGGGGAAGACCAAGAGACCCAGTACTTC.